The present T cell receptor (beta chain) was sequenced within a study of graft-versus-host responses after intestinal transplantation. Whole-study findings and limits: Declines in HvG clones occurring early post-transplant were associated with peak circulating GvH clone levels.

TCRdb keeps only in-frame clones here, not all; method: immunoSEQ multiplex PCR. The sample lists around 100,000 clones; about 92% were seen once. Concerning this clone: Its specificity is not known.

Trimming removed 5 bases from V and 4 bases from J, with 21 bases in between. This CDR3 contains 16 residues. The V gene's germline CDR1 is SGHTS and CDR2 YDEGEE. V and J are TRBV5-8 and TRBJ1-2; no firm D call. This clonotype was sampled from a human donor who was the organ donor for an intestinal transplant. The sequencing here drew on unstimulated CD8+ T cells sorted from spleen or lymph node cells, taken before transplant. CDR3 sequence: CASRQANWRDPYGYTF. The CDR3 bases are TGTGCCAGCAGACAAGCAAACTGGAGAGACCCCTATGGCTACACCTTC.